Only a few counts were recorded for the clone carrying this TCR beta chain. The data are from a study of T cell repertoires in cytomegalovirus infection. Whole-study context: Matching HLA type, along with CMV infection, was indicated by public TCR beta signatures.

TCRdb recomputed calls from the reads with MiXCR, one row per CDR3 protein. The sample yields 100,000 or so distinct CDR3 sequences, more than 15% seen once. The V gene's germline CDR1 is SEHNR and CDR2 FQNEAQ (reference sequence). The germline V and J ends were trimmed by 0 bases and 10 bases, with 18 bases remaining between them. CDR3 size: 15 residues. The sequenced sample was PBMCs. The receptor was isolated from a human donor in good health (CMV status not recorded). Some clones in this sample may be carry-over from other donors' samples. The V call is TRBV7-9, the J call TRBJ1-1; D is possibly TRBD1 (5 bases). The CDR3 is CASSLALTVRGGAFF. The CDR3 coding sequence is TGTGCCAGCAGCTTAGCGCTGACAGTTAGGGGAGGAGCTTTCTTT.